This TCR beta chain originates from a study of response to subunit inactivated influenza vaccine. Trimming took off 5 bases at V and 4 bases at J, with 12 bases between the two ends. Germline loops: CDR1 SGHNT, CDR2 YYREEE (reference sequence). This CDR3 comprises 14 residues. From the RT-PCR reads, TCRdb called clonotypes with MiXCR, one entry per CDR3 protein. The repertoire holds more than 200,000 distinct CDR3 sequences, with 9.5% to 15% as singletons. Sample: non-naive T cells sorted from PBMCs, taken about 14 days before vaccination. The source of this sequence is a man aged 50-59 years who received an inactivated influenza vaccine. J is TRBJ2-2 and V is TRBV5-4; tentative D call: TRBD1 (6 bases). This chain's CDR3 is CASRLQGATGELFF. CDR3 DNA: TGTGCCAGCAGACTACAGGGTGCCACCGGGGAGCTGTTTTTT.